This T cell receptor (beta chain) derives from a study of identical twins. Study-wide results and limits: Whereas memory repertoires showed no such difference, abundant cord blood beta clonotypes carried fewer insertions. The models systematically underestimated how much out-of-frame TCR alpha was shared in monozygotic twins.

TCRdb independently ran MiXCR on the 5' RACE reads; one entry per CDR3 protein. The sample lists 700,000 or so distinct CDR3 sequences; more than 6.5% were seen once. This clonotype was seen a few times. Its antigen is undetermined. These data were also filed under a second study, of yellow fever vaccine responses in identical twins. This second study says: Twin vaccine T cell responses reportedly seemed partly convergent, partly personalized.

The clonotype comes from a woman in her late teens or twenties in good health. The sequenced material came from PBMCs.

The CDR3 is CASRRRVGETQYF. The CDR3 nucleotides are TGTGCCAGCAGACGCAGGGTGGGGGAGACCCAGTACTTC. The chain is built from TRBV28 and TRBJ2-5, with D perhaps TRBD1 (5 bases). The CDR3 sequence is 13 residues long. V shed 6 bases and J shed 5 bases, with 13 bases lying between them. Germline V gives CDR1 MDHEN, CDR2 SYDVKM.